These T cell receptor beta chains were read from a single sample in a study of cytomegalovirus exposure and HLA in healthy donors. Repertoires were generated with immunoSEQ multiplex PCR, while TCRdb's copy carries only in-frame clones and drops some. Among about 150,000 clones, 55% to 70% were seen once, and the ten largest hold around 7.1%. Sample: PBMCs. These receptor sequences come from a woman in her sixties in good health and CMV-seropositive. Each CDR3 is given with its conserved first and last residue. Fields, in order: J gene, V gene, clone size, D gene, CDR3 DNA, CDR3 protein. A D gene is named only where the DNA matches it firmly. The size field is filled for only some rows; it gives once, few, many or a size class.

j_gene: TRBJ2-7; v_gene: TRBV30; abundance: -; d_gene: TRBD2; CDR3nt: TGTGCCTTTGGCCCTAGCGGGGGCTACGAGCAGTACTTC; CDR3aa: CAFGPSGGYEQYF
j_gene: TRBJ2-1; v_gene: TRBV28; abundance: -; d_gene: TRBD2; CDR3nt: TGTGCCAGCAGACCGCTAGCGGGAGGGGGTGATGAGCAGTTCTTC; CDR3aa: CASRPLAGGGDEQFF
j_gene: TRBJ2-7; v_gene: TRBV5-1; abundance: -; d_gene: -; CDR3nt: TGCGCCAGCAGCTTGGCCTCGAGCTCCTACGAGCAGTACTTC; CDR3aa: CASSLASSSYEQYF
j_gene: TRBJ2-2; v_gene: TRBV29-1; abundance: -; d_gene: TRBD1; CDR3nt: TGCAGCGTTGAAGATCCCCAGGGGGCAAAAGGCACCGGGGAGCTGTTTTTT; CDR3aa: CSVEDPQGAKGTGELFF
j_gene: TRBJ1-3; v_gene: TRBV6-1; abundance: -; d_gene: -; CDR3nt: TGTGCCAGCAGTGCGACCCTCGGGACAAACGGAAACACCATATATTTT; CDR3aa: CASSATLGTNGNTIYF
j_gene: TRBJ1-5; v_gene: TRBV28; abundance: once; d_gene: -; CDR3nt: TGTGCCAGTTCGCCGGTCACGGGCAATCAGCCCCAGCATTTT; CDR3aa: CASSPVTGNQPQHF
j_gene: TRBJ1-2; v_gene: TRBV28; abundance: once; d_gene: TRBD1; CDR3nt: TGTGCCAGCAGTTACAGGGGGCGCATTGTATTGTATGGCTACACCTTC; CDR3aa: CASSYRGRIVLYGYTF
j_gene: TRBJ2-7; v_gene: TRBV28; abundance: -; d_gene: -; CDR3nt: TGTGCCAGCAGTTTCGGCAGGCTGCACGAGCAGTACTTC; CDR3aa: CASSFGRLHEQYF
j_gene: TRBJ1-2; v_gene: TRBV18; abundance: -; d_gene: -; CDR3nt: TGTGCCAGCCGAGGAGGTCAGACCAACTATGGCTACACCTTC; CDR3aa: CASRGGQTNYGYTF
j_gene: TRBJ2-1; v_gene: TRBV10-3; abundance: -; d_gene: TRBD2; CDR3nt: TGTGCCATCAGGAACGGACTAGCGGGAGACTTTGAGCAGTTCTTC; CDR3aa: CAIRNGLAGDFEQFF
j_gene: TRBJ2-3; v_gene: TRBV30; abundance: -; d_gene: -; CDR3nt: TGTGCCTGGAGTGTACGGTGGGATACGCAGTATTTT; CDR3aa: CAWSVRWDTQYF
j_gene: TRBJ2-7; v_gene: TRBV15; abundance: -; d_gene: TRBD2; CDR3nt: TGTGCCACCAGCAGAGAGGAGACTAGCTTTATCTACGAGCAGTACTTC; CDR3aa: CATSREETSFIYEQYF
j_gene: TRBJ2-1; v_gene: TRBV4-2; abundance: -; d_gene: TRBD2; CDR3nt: TGTGCCAGCAGCCCCGGGGGGACTAGCCCGTCCTACAATGAGCAGTTCTTC; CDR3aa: CASSPGGTSPSYNEQFF
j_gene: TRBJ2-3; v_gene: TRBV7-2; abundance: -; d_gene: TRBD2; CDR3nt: TGTGCCAGCAGCTTAGGCGGGAGCGGGCGAGCAGATACGCAGTATTTT; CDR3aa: CASSLGGSGRADTQYF
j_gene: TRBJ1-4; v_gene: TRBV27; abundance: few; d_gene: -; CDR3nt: TGTGCCAGCAGGCCCGTTGGGGGGACGCAGGTTGAAAAACTGTTTTTT; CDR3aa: CASRPVGGTQVEKLFF
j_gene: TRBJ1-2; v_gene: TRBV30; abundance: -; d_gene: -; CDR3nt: TGTGCCTGGAGTGGACAGCCTATTATCTATGGCTACACCTTC; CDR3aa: CAWSGQPIIYGYTF
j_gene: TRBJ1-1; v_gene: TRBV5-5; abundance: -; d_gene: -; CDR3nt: TGTGCCAGCAGCTTGGGGGAGGGAATCACTGAAGCTTTCTTT; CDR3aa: CASSLGEGITEAFF
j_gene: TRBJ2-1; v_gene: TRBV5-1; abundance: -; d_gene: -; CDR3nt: TGCGCCAGCAGCTTGGAACCGGGAGCATATAATGAGCAGTTCTTC; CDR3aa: CASSLEPGAYNEQFF
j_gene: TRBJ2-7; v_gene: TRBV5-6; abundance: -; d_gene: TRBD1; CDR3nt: TGTGCCAGCAGCACGGGACAGGGGGCGGGAGAGCAGTACTTC; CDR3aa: CASSTGQGAGEQYF
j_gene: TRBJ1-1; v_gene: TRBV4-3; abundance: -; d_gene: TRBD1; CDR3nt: TGCGCCAGCAGCCAAGGGATCCGGGACAGGGGTGACACTGAAGCTTTCTTT; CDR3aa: CASSQGIRDRGDTEAFF
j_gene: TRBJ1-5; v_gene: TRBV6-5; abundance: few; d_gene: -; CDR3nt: TGTGCCAGCAGTTGGGGCCGTAATCAGCCCCAGCATTTT; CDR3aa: CASSWGRNQPQHF
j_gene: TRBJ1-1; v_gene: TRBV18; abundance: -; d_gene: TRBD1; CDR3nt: TGTGCCAGCTCACAGAGACAGGGCAGGGACACTGAAGCTTTCTTT; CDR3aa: CASSQRQGRDTEAFF
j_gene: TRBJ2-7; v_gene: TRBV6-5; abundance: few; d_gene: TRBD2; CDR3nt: TGTGCCAGCAGTTATAAGGGACTAGAAAACGAGCAGTACTTC; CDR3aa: CASSYKGLENEQYF
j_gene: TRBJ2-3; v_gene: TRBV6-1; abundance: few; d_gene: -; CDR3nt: TGTGCCAGCAGCGGGAGCACAGATACGCAGTATTTT; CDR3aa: CASSGSTDTQYF
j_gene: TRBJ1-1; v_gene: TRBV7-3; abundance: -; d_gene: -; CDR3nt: TGTGCCAGCAGCTCAGGCGGGCCTGAAGCTTTCTTT; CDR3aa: CASSSGGPEAFF
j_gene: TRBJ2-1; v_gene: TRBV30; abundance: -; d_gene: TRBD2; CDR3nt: TGTGCCTGGAGTGCGGTGGGGACTAGCGGAGGGACGAATGAGCAGTTCTTC; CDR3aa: CAWSAVGTSGGTNEQFF
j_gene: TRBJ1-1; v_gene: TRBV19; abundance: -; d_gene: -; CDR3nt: TGTGCCAGTGATGGACAGCCGAACACTGAAGCTTTCTTT; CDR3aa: CASDGQPNTEAFF
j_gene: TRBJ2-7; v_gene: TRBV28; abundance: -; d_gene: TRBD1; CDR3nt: TGTGCCAGCAGTTCCCCAGGGGGCGGTAGCTACGAGCAGTACTTC; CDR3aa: CASSSPGGGSYEQYF
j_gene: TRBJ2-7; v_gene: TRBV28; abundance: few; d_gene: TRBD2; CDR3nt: TGTGCCAGCAGTTCCAGCGGGAGAAACGAGCAGTACTTC; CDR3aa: CASSSSGRNEQYF
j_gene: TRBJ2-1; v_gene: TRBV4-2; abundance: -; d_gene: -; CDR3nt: TGTGCCAGCAGCACTACTAGTGGCTCCTACAATGAGCAGTTCTTC; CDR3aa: CASSTTSGSYNEQFF
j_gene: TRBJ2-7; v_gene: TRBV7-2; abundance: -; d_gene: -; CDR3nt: TGTGCCAGCAGCCCTCGGGACACCTACGAGCAGTACTTC; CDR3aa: CASSPRDTYEQYF
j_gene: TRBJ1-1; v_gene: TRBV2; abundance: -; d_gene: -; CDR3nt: TGTGCCAGCAGTCCCGGGACATACACTGAAGCTTTCTTT; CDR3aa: CASSPGTYTEAFF
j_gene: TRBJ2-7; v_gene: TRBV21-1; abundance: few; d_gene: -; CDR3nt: TGTGCCAGCAGCAAGATTTCTGAAGCGGGACTCAATTACGAGCAGTACTTC; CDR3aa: CASSKISEAGLNYEQYF
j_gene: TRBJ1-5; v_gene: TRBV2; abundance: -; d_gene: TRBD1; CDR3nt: TGTGCCAGCAGTGAAAGTAGGGGGACAGGAAGGTCGAATCAGCCCCAGCATTTT; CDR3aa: CASSESRGTGRSNQPQHF
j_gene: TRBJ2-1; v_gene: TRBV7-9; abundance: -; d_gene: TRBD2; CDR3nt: TGTGCCAGCAGCTTAAGAATGGCCGGGAGGAGCACTAGGAATGAGCAGTTCTTC; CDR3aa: CASSLRMAGRSTRNEQFF
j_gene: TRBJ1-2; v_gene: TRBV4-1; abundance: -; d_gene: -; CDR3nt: TGCGCCAGCAGCCAAGGGGACCGGGACACTCACCCCTATGGCTACACCTTC; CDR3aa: CASSQGDRDTHPYGYTF
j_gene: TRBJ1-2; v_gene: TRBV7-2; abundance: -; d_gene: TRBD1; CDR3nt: TGTGCCAGCAGTTTTACGGGACAGAGTAACTATGGCTACACCTTC; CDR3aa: CASSFTGQSNYGYTF
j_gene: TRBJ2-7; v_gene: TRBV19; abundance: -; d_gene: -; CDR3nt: TGTGCCAGTAGTATAGATCAGGGCAGGGTGCAGTACTTC; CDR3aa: CASSIDQGRVQYF
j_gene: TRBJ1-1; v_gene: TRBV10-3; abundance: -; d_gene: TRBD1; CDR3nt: TGTGCCATCAGCCTTGGGACAGGGTCGAACACTGAAGCTTTCTTT; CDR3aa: CAISLGTGSNTEAFF
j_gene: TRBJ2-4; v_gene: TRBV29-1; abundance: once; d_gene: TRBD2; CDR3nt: TGCGGCGTTGACGGACTAGCGGGAGACTTAGCCAAAAACATTCAGTACTTC; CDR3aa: CGVDGLAGDLAKNIQYF
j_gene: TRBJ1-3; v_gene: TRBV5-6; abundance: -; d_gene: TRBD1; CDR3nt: TGTGCCAGCAGCTTGGTTGGGACAGGGAAATTGGCCATATATTTT; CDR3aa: CASSLVGTGKLAIYF